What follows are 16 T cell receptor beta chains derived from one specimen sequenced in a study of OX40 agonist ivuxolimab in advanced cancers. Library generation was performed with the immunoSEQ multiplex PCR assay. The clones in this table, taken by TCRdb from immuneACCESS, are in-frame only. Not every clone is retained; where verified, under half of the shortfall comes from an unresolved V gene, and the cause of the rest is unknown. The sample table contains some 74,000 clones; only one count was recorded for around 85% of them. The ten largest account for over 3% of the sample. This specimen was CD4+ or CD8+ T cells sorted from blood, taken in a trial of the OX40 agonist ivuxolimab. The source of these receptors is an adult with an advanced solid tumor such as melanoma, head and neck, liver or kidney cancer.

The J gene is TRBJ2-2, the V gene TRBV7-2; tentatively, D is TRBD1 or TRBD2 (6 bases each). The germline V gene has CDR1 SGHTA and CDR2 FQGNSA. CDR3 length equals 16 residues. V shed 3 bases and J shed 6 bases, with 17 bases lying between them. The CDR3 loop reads CASSLTNREVAGELFF. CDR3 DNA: TGTGCCAGCAGCTTGACCAACAGGGAGGTAGCCGGGGAGCTGTTTTTT.

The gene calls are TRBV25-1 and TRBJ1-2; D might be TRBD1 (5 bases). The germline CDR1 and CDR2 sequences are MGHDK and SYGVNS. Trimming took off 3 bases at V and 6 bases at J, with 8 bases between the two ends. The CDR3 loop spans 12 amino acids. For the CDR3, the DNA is TGTGCCAGCAGTGAGGGGGAGGATGGCTACACCTTC. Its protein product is CASSEGEDGYTF.

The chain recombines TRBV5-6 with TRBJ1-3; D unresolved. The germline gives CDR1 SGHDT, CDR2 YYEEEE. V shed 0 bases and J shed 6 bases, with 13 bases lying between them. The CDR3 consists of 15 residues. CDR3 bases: TGTGCCAGCAGCTTGGGCTTGGCAGGAACAAACACCATATATTTT. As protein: CASSLGLAGTNTIYF.

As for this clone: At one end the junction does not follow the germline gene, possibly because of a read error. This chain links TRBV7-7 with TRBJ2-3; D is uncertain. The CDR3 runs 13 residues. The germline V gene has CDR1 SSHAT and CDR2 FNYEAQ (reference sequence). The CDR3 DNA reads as TGTGCTAGCAGCTTAGGTAATAGGGATACGCAGTATTTT. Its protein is CASSLGNRDTQYF.

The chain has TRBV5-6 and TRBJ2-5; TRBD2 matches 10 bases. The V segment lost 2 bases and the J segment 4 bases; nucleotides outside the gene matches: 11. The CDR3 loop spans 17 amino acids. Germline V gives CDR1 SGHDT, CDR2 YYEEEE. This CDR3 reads CASSFGTSGTGGETQYF. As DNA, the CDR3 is TGTGCCAGCAGCTTTGGAACTAGCGGGACGGGGGGAGAGACCCAGTACTTC.

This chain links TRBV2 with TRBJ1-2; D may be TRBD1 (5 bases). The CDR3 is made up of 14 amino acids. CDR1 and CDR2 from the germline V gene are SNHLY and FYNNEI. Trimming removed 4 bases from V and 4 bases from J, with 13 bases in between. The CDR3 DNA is TGTGCCAGCAGTGTGCGGGGTGACAGCTATGGCTACACCTTC. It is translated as CASSVRGDSYGYTF.

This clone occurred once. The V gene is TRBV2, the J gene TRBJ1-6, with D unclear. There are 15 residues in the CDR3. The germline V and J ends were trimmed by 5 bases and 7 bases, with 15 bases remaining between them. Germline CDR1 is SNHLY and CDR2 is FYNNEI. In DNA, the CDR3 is TGTGCCAGCAGTCCCCTTTCACCGAACAATTCACCCCTCCACTTT. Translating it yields CASSPLSPNNSPLHF.

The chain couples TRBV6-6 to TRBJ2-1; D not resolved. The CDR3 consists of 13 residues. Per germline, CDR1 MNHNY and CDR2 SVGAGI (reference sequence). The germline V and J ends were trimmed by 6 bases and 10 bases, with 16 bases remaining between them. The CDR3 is CASSPPPTREQFF. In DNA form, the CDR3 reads TGTGCCAGCAGCCCCCCTCCCACGAGGGAGCAGTTCTTC.

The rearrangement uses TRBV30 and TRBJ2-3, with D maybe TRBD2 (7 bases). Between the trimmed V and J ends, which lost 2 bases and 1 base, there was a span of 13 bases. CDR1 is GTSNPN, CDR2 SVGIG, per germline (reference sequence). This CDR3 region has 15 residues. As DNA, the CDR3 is TGTGCCTGGAGTCCCCCCGGGGGGCGCACAGATACGCAGTATTTT. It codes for CAWSPPGGRTDTQYF.

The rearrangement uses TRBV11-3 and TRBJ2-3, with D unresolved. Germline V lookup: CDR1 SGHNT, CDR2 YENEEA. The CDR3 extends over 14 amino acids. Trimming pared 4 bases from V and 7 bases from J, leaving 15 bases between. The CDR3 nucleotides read TGTGCCAGCAGCTCGCCTTTGACTCGAAATACGCAGTATTTT. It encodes CASSSPLTRNTQYF.

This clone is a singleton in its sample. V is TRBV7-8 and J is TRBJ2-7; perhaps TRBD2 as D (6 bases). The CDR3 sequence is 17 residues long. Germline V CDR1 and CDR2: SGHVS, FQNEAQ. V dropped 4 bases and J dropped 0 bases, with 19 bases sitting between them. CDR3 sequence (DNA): TGTGCCAGCAGCTCTCTCGAAGGACTATCTAGCTCCTACGAGCAGTACTTC. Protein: CASSSLEGLSSSYEQYF. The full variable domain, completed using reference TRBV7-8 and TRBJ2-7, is GAGVSQSPRYKVAKRGQDVALRCDPISGHVSLFWYQQALGQGPEFLTYFQNEAQLDKSGLPSDRFFAERPEGSVSTLKIQRTQQEDSAVYLCASSSLEGLSSSYEQYFGPGTRLTVT.

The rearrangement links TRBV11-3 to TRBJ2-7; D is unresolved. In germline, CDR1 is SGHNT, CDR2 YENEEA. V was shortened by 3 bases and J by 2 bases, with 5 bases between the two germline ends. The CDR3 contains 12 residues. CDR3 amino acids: CASSFGAYEQYF. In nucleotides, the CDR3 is TGTGCCAGCAGCTTTGGTGCCTACGAGCAGTACTTC.

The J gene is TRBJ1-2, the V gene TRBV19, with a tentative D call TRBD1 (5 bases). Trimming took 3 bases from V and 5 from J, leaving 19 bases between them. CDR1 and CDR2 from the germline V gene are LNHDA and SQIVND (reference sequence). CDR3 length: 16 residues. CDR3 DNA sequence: TGTGCCAGTAGTATCTTTTGGAGTTGGGGGGAATATGGCTACACCTTC. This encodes CASSIFWSWGEYGYTF.

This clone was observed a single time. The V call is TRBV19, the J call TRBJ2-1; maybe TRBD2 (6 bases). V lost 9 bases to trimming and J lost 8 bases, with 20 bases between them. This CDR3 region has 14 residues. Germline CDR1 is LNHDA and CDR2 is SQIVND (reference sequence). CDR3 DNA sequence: TGTGCCAGCAGGAGGGACGGGAACGTCGATGAGCAGTTCTTC. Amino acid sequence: CASRRDGNVDEQFF.

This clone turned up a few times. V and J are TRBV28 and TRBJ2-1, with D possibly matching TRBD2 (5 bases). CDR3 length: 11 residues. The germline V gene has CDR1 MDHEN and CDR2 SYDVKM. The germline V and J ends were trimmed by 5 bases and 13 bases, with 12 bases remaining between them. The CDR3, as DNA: TGTGCCAGCAGTCCGGACTCTAGACAGTTCTTC. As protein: CASSPDSRQFF.

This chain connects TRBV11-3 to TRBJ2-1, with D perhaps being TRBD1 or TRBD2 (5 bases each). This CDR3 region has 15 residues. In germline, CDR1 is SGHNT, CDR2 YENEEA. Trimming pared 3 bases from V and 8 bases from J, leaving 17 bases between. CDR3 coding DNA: TGTGCCAGCAGCTTTCCTAGTTTTGAGGGGTATGAGCAGTTCTTC. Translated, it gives CASSFPSFEGYEQFF.